The clone carrying this TCR beta chain is classed as medium-sized. CDR1 KGHSH and CDR2 LQKENI come from the germline V gene. This CDR3 comprises 13 residues. The ends were cut back, 3 bases at V and 4 bases at J, with 9 bases in the middle. The source of the sample is a study of control samples from healthy donors and cancer patients. Profiled with immunoSEQ multiplex PCR; TCRdb holds only in-frame clones, not every one. This table has about 29,000 clones, roughly 85% appearing once. The chain recombines TRBV18 with TRBJ2-5, with D maybe TRBD2 (5 bases). This TCR was recovered from a female donor with melanoma. The sequencing input was formalin-fixed, paraffin-embedded tissue. In DNA form, the CDR3 reads TGTGCCAGCTCACCCGGACTGGCAGAGACCCAGTACTTC. Amino acid sequence: CASSPGLAETQYF.